This T cell receptor (beta chain) was captured in a study of beta chain features in type 1 diabetes. Study observations and caveats: Across all four CD4+ subsets, people with type 1 diabetes showed modestly shorter TCRB CDR3s. Compared with healthy donors, patients appeared to share more similar naive, central memory and regulatory TCRB repertoires.

This clone appeared a few times. What it binds is not known. The germline CDR1 and CDR2 sequences are SGHVS and FNYEAQ. V was pared by 8 bases and J by 2 bases, with 3 bases between. CDR3 length: 10 amino acids. What was sequenced were expressed TCRB transcripts, since all of the isolated RNA had been reverse transcribed. Each sample of naive, central memory or regulatory T cells had, on average, about 3.57 million reads. Produced via immunoSEQ multiplex PCR; TCRdb's table is partial and in-frame only. The table has approximately 600,000 clones, under 15% seen once; the top ten hold 0.09% to 0.15%. The sequenced sample was naive CD4+ T cells from blood. The receptor was derived from a man aged 30 to 39 with type 1 diabetes. The rearrangement joins TRBV7-6 to TRBJ1-1, with D unclear. The CDR3 bases are TGTGCCAGCGGAAACACTGAAGCTTTCTTT. It specifies CASGNTEAFF.